The present T cell receptor (beta chain) was sequenced within a study of radiation and T cells in renal cell carcinoma. Clones were read by immunoSEQ multiplex PCR, and TCRdb kept only the in-frame ones, dropping some. This sample has over 35,000 clones, with 82% found just once. This sample's time point: blood 4 weeks post-SBRT, at nephrectomy. The treatment here: 15 Gy SBRT to primary tumor, nephrectomy 4 weeks later. After removal of 3 bases from V and 11 bases from J, the junction contained 7 bases not matched to a gene. CDR3 length: 13 amino acids. Per the germline V gene, CDR1 is KGHSH and CDR2 is LQKENI.

Material: blood, obtained from a patient whose treatment included radiotherapy and nephrectomy. V gene TRBV18 combines with J gene TRBJ1-1; the match to TRBD1 covers 9 bases. This clonotype was sampled from a woman aged 70-85 years with renal cell carcinoma. CDR3 sequence: CASSPPGQGVAFF. Here the CDR3 DNA reads TGTGCCAGCTCACCCCCGGGACAGGGTGTCGCTTTCTTT.